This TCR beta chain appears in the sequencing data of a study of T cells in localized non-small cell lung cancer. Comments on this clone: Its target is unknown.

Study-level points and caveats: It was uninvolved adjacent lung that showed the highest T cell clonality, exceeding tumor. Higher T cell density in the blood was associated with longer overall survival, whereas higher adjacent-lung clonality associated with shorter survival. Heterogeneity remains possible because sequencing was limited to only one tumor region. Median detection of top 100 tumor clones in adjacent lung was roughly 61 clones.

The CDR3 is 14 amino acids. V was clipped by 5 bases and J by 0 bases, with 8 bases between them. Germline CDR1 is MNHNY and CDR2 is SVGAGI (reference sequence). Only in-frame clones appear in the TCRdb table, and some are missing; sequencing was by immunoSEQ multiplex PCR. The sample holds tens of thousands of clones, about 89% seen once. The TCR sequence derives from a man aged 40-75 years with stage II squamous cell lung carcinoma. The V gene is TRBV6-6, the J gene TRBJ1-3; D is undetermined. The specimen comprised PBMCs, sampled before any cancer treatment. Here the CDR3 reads CASSKPGSGNTIYF. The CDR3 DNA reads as TGTGCCAGCAGTAAACCGGGCTCTGGAAACACCATATATTTT.